A selection of T cell receptor beta chains follows, all from one sample in a study of response to subunit inactivated influenza vaccine. TCRdb analysed the RT-PCR reads with MiXCR anew, one entry per CDR3 protein. Here the sample spans a few hundred thousand distinct CDR3 sequences, 21% being singletons. This sample comprised PBMCs from blood, obtained 21 months after vaccination. These receptors were taken from a man in his fifties or sixties who received an inactivated influenza vaccine. CDR3s include the opening cysteine and the closing phenylalanine or tryptophan.

J: TRBJ2-5
V: TRBV6-1
CDR3: CASRHLYSEWTETQYF

J: TRBJ2-5
V: TRBV5-1
CDR3: CASSLDSSGIVRETQYF

J: TRBJ2-1
V: TRBV5-1
CDR3: CASSIRAGNEQFF

J: TRBJ1-5
V: TRBV6-2/TRBV6-3
CDR3: CASTLTGGVQPQHF

J: TRBJ1-6
V: TRBV27
CDR3: CASSRQYNSPLHF

J: TRBJ2-1
V: TRBV19
CDR3: CASTPPGLAGRNEQFF

J: TRBJ1-1
V: TRBV3-1
CDR3: CASSQFRRNTEAFF

J: TRBJ2-5
V: TRBV30
CDR3: CAWSNASGKTQYF

J: TRBJ1-5
V: TRBV5-1
CDR3: CASSLAGDSNQPQHF

J: TRBJ1-2
V: TRBV11-2
CDR3: CASSFSTGTGKGNYGYTF

J: TRBJ2-5
V: TRBV12-3/TRBV12-4
CDR3: CASSPGLAGGSETQYF

J: TRBJ1-5
V: TRBV20-1
CDR3: CSASTGPYLKPQHF

J: TRBJ2-3
V: TRBV5-1
CDR3: CASSLELAGGVDTQYF

J: TRBJ1-3
V: TRBV19
CDR3: CASKNRPLRNTIYF

J: TRBJ2-7
V: TRBV28
CDR3: CASSQIAGGSKYEQYF

J: TRBJ1-6
V: TRBV4-3
CDR3: CASSSRSYNSPLHF

J: TRBJ1-1
V: TRBV13
CDR3: CASSQTAAVPMNTEAFF

J: TRBJ2-5
V: TRBV2
CDR3: CASSGDRYQETQYF

J: TRBJ1-2
V: TRBV27
CDR3: CASSPSDRVGDGYTF

J: TRBJ2-5
V: TRBV20-1
CDR3: CSARNSRGGETQYF

J: TRBJ2-5
V: TRBV12-3/TRBV12-4
CDR3: CASSSGRTLAETQYF

J: TRBJ1-6
V: TRBV20-1
CDR3: CSARVAAGRSPLHF

J: TRBJ1-1
V: TRBV28
CDR3: CATHQGWTEAFF

J: TRBJ2-7
V: TRBV21-1
CDR3: CASSKGEGGNCYEQYF

J: TRBJ1-5
V: TRBV30
CDR3: CAWSVRGQPQHF

J: TRBJ2-4
V: TRBV29-1
CDR3: CSVELPGISIQYF

J: TRBJ2-7
V: TRBV29-1
CDR3: CSVVPAGGISYEQYF

J: TRBJ2-7
V: TRBV5-1
CDR3: CASSLDTGGNYEQYF

J: TRBJ1-4
V: TRBV7-9
CDR3: CASSSGQLFEKLFF

J: TRBJ2-1
V: TRBV12-3/TRBV12-4
CDR3: CASRSGTVYNEQFF

J: TRBJ1-1
V: TRBV5-1
CDR3: CASSLGLTPNTEAFF

J: TRBJ1-6
V: TRBV2
CDR3: CASSEEQDLSLHF

J: TRBJ2-5
V: TRBV5-1
CDR3: CASSRGLLGETQYF

J: TRBJ2-2
V: TRBV7-9
CDR3: CASGTGATGELFF

J: TRBJ1-5
V: TRBV15
CDR3: CATSRGEGQAQHF

J: TRBJ2-5
V: TRBV7-2
CDR3: CASSLWGKETQYF

J: TRBJ2-7
V: TRBV12-3/TRBV12-4
CDR3: CASSPGQAGEQYF

J: TRBJ2-7
V: TRBV20-1
CDR3: CSASRLGTGGTDEQYF

J: TRBJ1-6
V: TRBV2
CDR3: CASSEVSVSSNSPLHF

J: TRBJ1-3
V: TRBV7-2
CDR3: CASSPGQGKGNTIYF

J: TRBJ1-5
V: TRBV7-2
CDR3: CASSPRGMGQPQHF

J: TRBJ2-3
V: TRBV12-3/TRBV12-4
CDR3: CASSLNSVGTDTQYF

J: TRBJ2-2
V: TRBV12-3/TRBV12-4
CDR3: CASSGTSSYGELFF

J: TRBJ2-5
V: TRBV29-1
CDR3: CSGNLAGGLETQYF

J: TRBJ2-2
V: TRBV5-1
CDR3: CASSGGQANTGELFF

J: TRBJ2-5
V: TRBV12-3/TRBV12-4
CDR3: CAGSLGQATFEAQYF

J: TRBJ1-3
V: TRBV12-3/TRBV12-4
CDR3: CTSSPSRRRMLSSGNTIYF

J: TRBJ1-1
V: TRBV20-1
CDR3: CSARGSGRLNTEAFF

J: TRBJ2-3
V: TRBV5-1
CDR3: CASSLTSGGADTQYF

J: TRBJ1-2
V: TRBV5-1
CDR3: CASSQDGFYGYTF

J: TRBJ1-3
V: TRBV6-5
CDR3: CASSYGRTSGNTIYF

J: TRBJ2-1
V: TRBV5-1
CDR3: CASSAGQTRNEQFF

J: TRBJ2-1
V: TRBV28
CDR3: CASSAGPLLYNEQFF

J: TRBJ2-1
V: TRBV5-1
CDR3: CASRSTSGSNEQFF

J: TRBJ2-3
V: TRBV29-1
CDR3: CSVGPTGVADTQYF

J: TRBJ2-3
V: TRBV20-1
CDR3: CSAVPISSTDTQYF

J: TRBJ2-1
V: TRBV11-2
CDR3: CASSLVSNPSYNEQFF

J: TRBJ2-5
V: TRBV20-1
CDR3: CSASGDRGSQETQYF